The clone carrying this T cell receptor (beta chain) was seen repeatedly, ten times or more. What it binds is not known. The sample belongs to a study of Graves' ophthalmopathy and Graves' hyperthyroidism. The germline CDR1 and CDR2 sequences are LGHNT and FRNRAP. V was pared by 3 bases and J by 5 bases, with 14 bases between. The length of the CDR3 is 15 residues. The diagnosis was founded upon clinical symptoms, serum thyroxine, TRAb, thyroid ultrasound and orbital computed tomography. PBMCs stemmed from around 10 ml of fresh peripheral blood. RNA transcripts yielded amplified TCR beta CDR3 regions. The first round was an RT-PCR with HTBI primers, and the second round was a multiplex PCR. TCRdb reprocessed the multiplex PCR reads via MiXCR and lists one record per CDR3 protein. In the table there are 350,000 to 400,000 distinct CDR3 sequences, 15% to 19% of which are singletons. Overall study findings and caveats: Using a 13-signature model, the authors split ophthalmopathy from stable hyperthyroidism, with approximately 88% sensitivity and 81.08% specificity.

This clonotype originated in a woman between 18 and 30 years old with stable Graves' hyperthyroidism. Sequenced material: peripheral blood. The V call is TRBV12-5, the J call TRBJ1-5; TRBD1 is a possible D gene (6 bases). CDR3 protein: CASGLMAGADQPQHF. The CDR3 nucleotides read TGTGCTAGTGGTTTAATGGCAGGGGCGGATCAGCCCCAGCATTTT.